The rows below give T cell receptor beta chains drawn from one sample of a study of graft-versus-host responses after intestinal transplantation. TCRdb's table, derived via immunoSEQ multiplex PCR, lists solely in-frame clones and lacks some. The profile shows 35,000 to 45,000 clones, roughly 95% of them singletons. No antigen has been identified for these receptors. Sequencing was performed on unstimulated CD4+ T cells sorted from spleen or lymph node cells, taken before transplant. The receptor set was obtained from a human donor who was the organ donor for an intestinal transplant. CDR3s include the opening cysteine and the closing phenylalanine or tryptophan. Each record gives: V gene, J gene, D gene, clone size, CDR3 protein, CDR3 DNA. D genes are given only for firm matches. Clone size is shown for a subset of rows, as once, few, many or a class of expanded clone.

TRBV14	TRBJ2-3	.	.	CASSQDRVSTDTQYF	TGTGCCAGCAGCCAAGATCGCGTTAGCACAGATACGCAGTATTTT
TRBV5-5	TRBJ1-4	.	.	CASSPFRLSGGTEKLFF	TGTGCCAGCAGCCCGTTTAGGTTATCCGGGGGAACTGAAAAACTGTTTTTT
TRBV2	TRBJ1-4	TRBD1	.	CASRDGQVATNEKLFF	TGTGCCAGCAGGGACGGACAGGTTGCAACTAATGAAAAACTGTTTTTT
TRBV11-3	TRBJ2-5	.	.	CASSLASDGETQYF	TGTGCCAGCAGCTTAGCGTCAGATGGGGAGACCCAGTACTTC
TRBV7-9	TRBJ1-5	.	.	CASSHLGSRQPQHF	TGTGCCAGCAGCCACCTGGGTTCTCGACAGCCCCAGCATTTT
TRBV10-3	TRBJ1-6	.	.	CAISDIGGGSPLHF	TGTGCCATCAGTGACATCGGGGGCGGTTCACCCCTCCACTTT
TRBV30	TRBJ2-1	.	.	CAFAGVGRGPYYNEQFF	TGTGCCTTCGCCGGAGTAGGGCGGGGGCCCTATTACAATGAGCAGTTCTTC
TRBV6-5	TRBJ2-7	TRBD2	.	CASKMGGDEQYF	TGTGCCAGCAAAATGGGAGGGGACGAGCAGTACTTC
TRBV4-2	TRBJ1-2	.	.	CASSQGTANYGYTF	TGTGCCAGCAGCCAAGGGACAGCTAACTATGGCTACACCTTC
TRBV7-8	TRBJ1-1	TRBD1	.	CASSLMTGKGTEAFF	TGTGCCAGCAGCTTGATGACAGGGAAGGGCACTGAAGCTTTCTTT
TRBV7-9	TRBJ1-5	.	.	CASSSFEGKADQPQHF	TGTGCCAGCAGCTCATTCGAAGGGAAGGCGGATCAGCCCCAGCATTTT
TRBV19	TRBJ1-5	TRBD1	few	CASSMTGGNQPQHF	TGTGCCAGTAGTATGACAGGGGGCAATCAGCCCCAGCATTTT
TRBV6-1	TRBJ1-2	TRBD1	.	CASSGAGTGGIGNYGYTF	TGTGCCAGCAGTGGAGCTGGGACAGGGGGAATAGGGAACTATGGCTACACCTTC
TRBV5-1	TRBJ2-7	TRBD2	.	CASSLSGSDEQYF	TGCGCCAGCAGCCTTAGCGGGAGCGACGAGCAGTACTTC
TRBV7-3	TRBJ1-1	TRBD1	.	CASSLKGDRVNTEAFF	TGTGCCAGCAGCCTTAAAGGGGACAGGGTGAACACTGAAGCTTTCTTT
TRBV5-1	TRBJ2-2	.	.	CASSLAGALDTGELFF	TGCGCCAGCAGCTTGGCCGGGGCCCTGGATACCGGGGAGCTGTTTTTT
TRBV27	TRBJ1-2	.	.	CASSFRGQYGYTF	TGTGCCAGCAGTTTCCGGGGTCAATATGGCTACACCTTC
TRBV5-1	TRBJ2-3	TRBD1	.	CASSWGQGGPDTQYF	TGCGCCAGCAGCTGGGGACAGGGGGGGCCAGATACGCAGTATTTT
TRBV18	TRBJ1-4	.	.	CASSQRGSDEKLFF	TGTGCCAGCTCGCAAAGAGGCAGCGATGAAAAACTGTTTTTT
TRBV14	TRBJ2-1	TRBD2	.	CASSQGLTGGRNEQFF	TGTGCCAGCAGCCAAGGTTTAACGGGGGGGCGGAATGAGCAGTTCTTC
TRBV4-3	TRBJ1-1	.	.	CASSQLDRNTEAFF	TGCGCCAGCAGCCAGCTGGACAGGAACACTGAAGCTTTCTTT
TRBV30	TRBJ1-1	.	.	CAWSPDRVNIEAFF	TGTGCCTGGAGCCCGGACAGAGTGAACATTGAGGCTTTCTTT
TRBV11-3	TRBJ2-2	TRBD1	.	CASSPGQGRPRTGELFF	TGTGCCAGCTCCCCGGGACAGGGGAGACCTAGAACCGGGGAGCTGTTTTTT
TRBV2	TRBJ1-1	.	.	CASSVLGGPEAFF	TGTGCCAGCAGTGTCTTGGGAGGCCCTGAAGCTTTCTTT
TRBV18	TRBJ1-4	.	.	CASSPGPTNEKLFF	TGTGCCAGCTCACCAGGACCAACTAATGAAAAACTGTTTTTT
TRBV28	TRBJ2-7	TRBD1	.	CASSLDRNPYEQYF	TGTGCCAGCAGTTTGGACAGGAATCCCTACGAGCAGTACTTC
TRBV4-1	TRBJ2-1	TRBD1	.	CASSYAGQGEGSSYNEQFF	TGCGCCAGCAGCTATGCGGGACAGGGGGAAGGGAGCTCCTACAATGAGCAGTTCTTC
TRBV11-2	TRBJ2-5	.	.	CASSPKETQYF	TGTGCCAGCAGCCCCAAAGAGACCCAGTACTTC
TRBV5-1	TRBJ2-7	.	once	CASSLDPGYEQYF	TGCGCCAGCAGCTTGGACCCGGGGTACGAGCAGTACTTC
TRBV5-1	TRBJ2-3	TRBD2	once	CASSLVAGGPDTQYF	TGCGCCAGCAGCTTGGTAGCGGGGGGGCCAGATACGCAGTATTTT
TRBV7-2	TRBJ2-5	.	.	CASSRGGTYQETQYF	TGTGCCAGCAGCCGAGGCGGGACATACCAAGAGACCCAGTACTTC
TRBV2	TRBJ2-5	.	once	CASSEGGLQETQYF	TGTGCCAGCAGTGAAGGGGGACTCCAAGAGACCCAGTACTTC
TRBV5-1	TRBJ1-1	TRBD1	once	CASSLQGAHTEAFF	TGCGCCAGCAGCTTACAGGGGGCTCACACTGAAGCTTTCTTT
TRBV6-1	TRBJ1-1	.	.	CASRWQGTEAFF	TGTGCCAGCAGATGGCAGGGGACTGAAGCTTTCTTT
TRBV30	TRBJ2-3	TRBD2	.	CAWSATQTSGGGGTDTQYF	TGTGCCTGGAGTGCCACTCAGACTAGCGGGGGGGGAGGCACAGATACGCAGTATTTT
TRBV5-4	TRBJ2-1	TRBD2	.	CASSPGGGGYNEQFF	TGTGCCAGCAGCCCCGGGGGGGGTGGCTACAATGAGCAGTTCTTC
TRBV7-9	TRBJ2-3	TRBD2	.	CASSSSSGSIHTDTQYF	TGTGCCAGCAGCTCCTCTAGCGGGAGCATCCACACAGATACGCAGTATTTT
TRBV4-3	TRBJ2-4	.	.	CASSQDPVAKNIQYF	TGCGCCAGCAGCCAAGATCCAGTAGCCAAAAACATTCAGTACTTC
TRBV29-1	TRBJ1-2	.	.	CSPEGHINYGYTF	TGCAGCCCCGAGGGACACATCAACTATGGCTACACCTTC
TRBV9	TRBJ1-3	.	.	CASSASGNTIYF	TGTGCCAGCAGCGCCTCTGGAAACACCATATATTTT
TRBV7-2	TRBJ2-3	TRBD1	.	CASSLGRGFLTNTDTQYF	TGTGCCAGCAGCTTAGGCAGGGGGTTTCTTACTAACACAGATACGCAGTATTTT
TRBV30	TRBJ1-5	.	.	CAWNDPNQPQHF	TGTGCCTGGAACGACCCCAATCAGCCCCAGCATTTT
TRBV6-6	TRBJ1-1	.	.	CASSYSWQGPVAFF	TGTGCCAGCAGTTACTCGTGGCAGGGGCCGGTAGCTTTCTTT
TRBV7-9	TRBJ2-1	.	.	CASSLERGAGRGEQFF	TGTGCCAGCAGCTTAGAACGGGGGGCGGGTAGGGGTGAGCAGTTCTTC
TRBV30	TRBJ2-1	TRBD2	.	CAWSHTSGGANEQFF	TGTGCCTGGAGCCACACTAGCGGGGGGGCCAATGAGCAGTTCTTC
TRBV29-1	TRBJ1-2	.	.	CSVNWAGGYTF	TGCAGCGTGAACTGGGCTGGTGGCTACACCTTC
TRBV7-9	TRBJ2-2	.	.	CASNRGGTGELFF	TGTGCCAGCAATAGAGGGGGGACCGGGGAGCTGTTTTTT
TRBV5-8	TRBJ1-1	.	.	CASSLLYLFVGYMNTEAFF	TGTGCCAGCAGCCTCTTGTATCTGTTCGTGGGGTATATGAACACTGAAGCTTTCTTT
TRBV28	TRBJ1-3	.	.	CASSLLGNSGNTIYF	TGTGCCAGCAGTTTACTGGGGAACTCTGGAAACACCATATATTTT
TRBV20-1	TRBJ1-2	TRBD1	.	CSARQGDGYTF	TGCAGTGCTCGACAGGGAGATGGCTACACCTTC
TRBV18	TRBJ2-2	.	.	CASSPRAGNTGELFF	TGTGCCAGCTCACCACGGGCGGGGAACACCGGGGAGCTGTTTTTT
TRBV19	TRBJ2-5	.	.	CASRRTPQETQYF	TGTGCCAGTAGGAGGACCCCGCAAGAGACCCAGTACTTC
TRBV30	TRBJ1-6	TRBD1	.	CAWEGGASSYNSPLHF	TGTGCGTGGGAAGGGGGCGCGAGCTCCTATAATTCACCCCTCCACTTT
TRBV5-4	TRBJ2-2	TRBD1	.	CASSYDRAGELFF	TGTGCCAGCAGCTATGACAGGGCCGGGGAGCTGTTTTTT
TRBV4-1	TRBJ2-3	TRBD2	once	CASSQDLGLAGAGDTQYF	TGCGCCAGCAGCCAAGACCTGGGACTAGCGGGGGCTGGTGATACGCAGTATTTT
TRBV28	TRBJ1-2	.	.	CASSLGRGSYGYTF	TGTGCCAGCAGCCTGGGGCGGGGCAGCTATGGCTACACCTTC
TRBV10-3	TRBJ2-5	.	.	CAIRGDSQETQYF	TGTGCCATCAGAGGGGACTCACAAGAGACCCAGTACTTC
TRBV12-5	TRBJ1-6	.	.	CASGLGNSPLHF	TGTGCTAGTGGTTTGGGTAATTCACCCCTCCACTTT